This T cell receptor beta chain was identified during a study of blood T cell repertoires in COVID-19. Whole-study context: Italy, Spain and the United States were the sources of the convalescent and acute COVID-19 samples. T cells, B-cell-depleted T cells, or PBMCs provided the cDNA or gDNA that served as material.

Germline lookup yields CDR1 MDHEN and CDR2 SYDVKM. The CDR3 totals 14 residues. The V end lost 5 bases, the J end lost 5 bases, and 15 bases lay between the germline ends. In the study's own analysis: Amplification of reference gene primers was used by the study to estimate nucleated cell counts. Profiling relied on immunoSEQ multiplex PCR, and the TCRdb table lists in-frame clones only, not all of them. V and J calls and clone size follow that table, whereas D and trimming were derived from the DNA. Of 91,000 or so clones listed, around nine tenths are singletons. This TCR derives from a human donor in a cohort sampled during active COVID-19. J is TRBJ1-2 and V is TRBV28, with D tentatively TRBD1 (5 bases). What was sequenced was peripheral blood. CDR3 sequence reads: CASSQGHFRYGYTF. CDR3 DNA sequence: TGTGCCAGCAGTCAAGGACACTTCCGGTATGGCTACACCTTC.